The clone carrying this T cell receptor beta chain has a count of ten or more. Time point given: patch test 2, 6 weeks after DPC sensitization. Described treatment: therapeutic diphenylcyclopropenone sensitization with weekly scalp DPC. Phlebotomy was performed prior to application of every patch test. TCRdb recomputed calls from the RACE reads with MiXCR, one row per CDR3 protein. The profile shows some 96,000 distinct CDR3 sequences, roughly a tenth of them singletons. The length of the CDR3 is 16 residues. The V gene's germline CDR1 is LGHNA and CDR2 YNFKEQ. With V trimmed by 0 bases and J by 3 bases, 8 bases remained unmatched. The data originate from a study of human T cells and chemical hapten exposure.

Material: whole blood, obtained in connection with sensitization to the hapten diphenylcyclopropenone (DPC). This clonotype originated in a woman between 40 and 50 years old with alopecia areata. Some clones in this sample may be carry-over from other donors' samples. V is TRBV4-2 and J is TRBJ2-7, with 7 bases fitting TRBD2. CDR3 in DNA: TGTGCCAGCAGCCAAGAAAATGGGCTAGCGGACTACGAGCAGTACTTC. It specifies CASSQENGLADYEQYF.